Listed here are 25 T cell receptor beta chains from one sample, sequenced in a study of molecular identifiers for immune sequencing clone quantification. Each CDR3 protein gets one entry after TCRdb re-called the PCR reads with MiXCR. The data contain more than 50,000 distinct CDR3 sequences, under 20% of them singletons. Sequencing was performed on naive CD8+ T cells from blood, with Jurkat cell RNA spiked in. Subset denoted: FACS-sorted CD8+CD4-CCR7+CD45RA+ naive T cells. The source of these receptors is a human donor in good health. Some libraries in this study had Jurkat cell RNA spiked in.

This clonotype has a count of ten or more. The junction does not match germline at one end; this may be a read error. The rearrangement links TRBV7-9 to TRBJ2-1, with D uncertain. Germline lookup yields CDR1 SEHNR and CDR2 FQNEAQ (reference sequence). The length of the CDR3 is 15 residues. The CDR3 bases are TGTGCCGGCAGTTGGCAGACCCCCCCCTACAATGAGCAGTTCTTC. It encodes CAGSWQTPPYNEQFF.

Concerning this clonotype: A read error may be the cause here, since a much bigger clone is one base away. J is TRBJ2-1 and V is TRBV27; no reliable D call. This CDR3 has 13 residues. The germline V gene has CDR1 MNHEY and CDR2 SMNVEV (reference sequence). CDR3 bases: TGTGCCAGCAGTCCCCGTTATGACAATGAGCGGTTCTTC. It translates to CASSPRYDNERFF.

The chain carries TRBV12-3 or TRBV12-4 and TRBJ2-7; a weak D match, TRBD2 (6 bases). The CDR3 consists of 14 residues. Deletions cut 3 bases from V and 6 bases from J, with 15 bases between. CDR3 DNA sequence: TGTGCCAGCAGTTTGTTCCTGCACGGGGGCGAGCAGTACTTC. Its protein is CASSLFLHGGEQYF.

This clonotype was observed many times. CDR3 nucleotides: TGTGCCAGCAGCCCCTCCCCTTTTGAGCAGTACTTC. Translation gives CASSPSPFEQYF. J is TRBJ2-7 and V is TRBV7-2, with D unresolved. The length of the CDR3 is 12 residues. With 5 bases removed from V and 7 bases from J, the gap between germline ends came to 12 bases. Germline CDR1 and CDR2: SGHTA and FQGNSA.

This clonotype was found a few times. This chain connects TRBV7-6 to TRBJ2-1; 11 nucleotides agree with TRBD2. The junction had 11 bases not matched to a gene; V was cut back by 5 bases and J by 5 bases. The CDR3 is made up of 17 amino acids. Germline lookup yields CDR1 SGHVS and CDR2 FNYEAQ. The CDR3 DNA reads TGTGCCAGCAGCGCATACCATGGACTAGCGGGCCACAATGAGCAGTTCTTC. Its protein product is CASSAYHGLAGHNEQFF.

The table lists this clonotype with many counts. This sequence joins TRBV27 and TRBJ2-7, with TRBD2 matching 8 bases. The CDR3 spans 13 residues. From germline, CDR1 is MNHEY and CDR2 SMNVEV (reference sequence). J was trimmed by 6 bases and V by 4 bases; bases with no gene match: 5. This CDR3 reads CASSSGLAPEQYF. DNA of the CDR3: TGTGCCAGCAGTTCCGGACTAGCTCCCGAGCAGTACTTC.

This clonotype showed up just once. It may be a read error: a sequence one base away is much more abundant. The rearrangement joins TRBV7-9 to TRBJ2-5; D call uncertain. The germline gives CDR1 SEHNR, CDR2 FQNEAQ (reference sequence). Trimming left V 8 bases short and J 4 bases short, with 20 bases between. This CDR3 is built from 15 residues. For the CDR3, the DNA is TGTGCCAGCGGCCCGATCGTTCCAGTAGGAGAGACCCAGTACTTC. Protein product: CASGPIVPVGETQYF. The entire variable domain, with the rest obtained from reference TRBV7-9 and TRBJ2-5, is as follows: DTGVSQNPRHKITKRGQNVTFRCDPISEHNRLYWYRQTLGQGPEFLTYFQNEAQLEKSRLLSDRFSAERPKGSFSTLEIQRTEQGDSAMYLCASGPIVPVGETQYFGPGTRLLVL.

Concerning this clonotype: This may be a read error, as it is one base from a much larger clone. CDR3 in DNA: TGTGCCAGCAGTTATGGGGGTGGTCCTGAAGCTTCCTTT. This codes for CASSYGGGPEASF. V and J are TRBV6-5 and TRBJ1-1; TRBD1 might be the D (5 bases). From germline, CDR1 is MNHEY and CDR2 SVGAGI. The CDR3 extends over 13 amino acids.

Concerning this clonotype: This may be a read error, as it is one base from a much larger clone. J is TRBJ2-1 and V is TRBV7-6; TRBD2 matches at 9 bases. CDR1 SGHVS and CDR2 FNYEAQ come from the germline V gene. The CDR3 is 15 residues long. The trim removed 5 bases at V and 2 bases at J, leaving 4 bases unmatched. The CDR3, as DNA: TGTGCCAGCAGCCAAGGACTAGCGACCTACAATGAGCAGTTCTTC. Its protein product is CASSQGLATYNEQFF.

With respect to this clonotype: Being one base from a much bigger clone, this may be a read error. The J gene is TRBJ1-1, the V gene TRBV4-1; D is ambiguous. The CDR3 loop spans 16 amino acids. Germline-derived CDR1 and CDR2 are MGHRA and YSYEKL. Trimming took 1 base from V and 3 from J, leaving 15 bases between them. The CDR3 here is CASSQGSNVIHTEAFF. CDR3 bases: TGCGCCAGCAGCCAAGGTTCAAATGTTATCCACACTGAAGCTTTCTTT.

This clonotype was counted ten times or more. The CDR3 region is CASSLGGDPYNEQFF. For the CDR3, the DNA is TGTGCCAGCAGCTTAGGAGGGGACCCCTACAATGAGCAGTTCTTC. The J gene is TRBJ2-1, the V gene TRBV7-6; D may be TRBD1 or TRBD2 (5 bases each). The CDR3 extends over 15 amino acids. Trimming took off 1 base at V and 2 bases at J, with 9 bases between the two ends. From germline, CDR1 is SGHVS and CDR2 FNYEAQ.

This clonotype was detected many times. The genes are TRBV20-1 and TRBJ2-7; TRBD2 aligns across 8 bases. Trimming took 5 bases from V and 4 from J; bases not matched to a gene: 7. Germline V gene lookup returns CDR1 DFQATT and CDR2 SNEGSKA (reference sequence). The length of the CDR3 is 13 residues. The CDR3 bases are TGCAGTGCTCTAAGCGGGAGTAGTTACGAGCAGTACTTC. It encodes CSALSGSSYEQYF.

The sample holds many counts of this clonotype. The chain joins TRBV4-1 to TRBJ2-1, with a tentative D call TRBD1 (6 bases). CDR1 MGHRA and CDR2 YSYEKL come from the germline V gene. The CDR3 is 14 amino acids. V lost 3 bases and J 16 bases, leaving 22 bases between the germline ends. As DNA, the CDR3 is TGCGCCAGCAGCCAGAGGTTAGATCGCACAGGGTTTTTCTTC. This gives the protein CASSQRLDRTGFFF.

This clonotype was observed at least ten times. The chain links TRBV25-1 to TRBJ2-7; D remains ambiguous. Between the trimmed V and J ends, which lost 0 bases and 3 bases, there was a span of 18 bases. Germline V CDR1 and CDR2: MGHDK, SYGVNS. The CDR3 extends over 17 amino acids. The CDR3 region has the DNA TGTGCCAGCAGTGAATACGCGACCCACGAGCCCGTCTACGAGCAGTACTTC. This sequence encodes CASSEYATHEPVYEQYF.

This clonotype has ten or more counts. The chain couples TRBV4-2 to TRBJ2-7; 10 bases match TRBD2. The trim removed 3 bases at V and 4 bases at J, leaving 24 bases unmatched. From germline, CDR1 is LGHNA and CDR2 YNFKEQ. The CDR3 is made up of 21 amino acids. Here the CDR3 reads CASSQHVRLRLAGVDGYEQYF. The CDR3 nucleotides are TGTGCCAGCAGCCAGCACGTTCGCCTTCGGCTAGCGGGAGTAGACGGGTACGAGCAGTACTTC.

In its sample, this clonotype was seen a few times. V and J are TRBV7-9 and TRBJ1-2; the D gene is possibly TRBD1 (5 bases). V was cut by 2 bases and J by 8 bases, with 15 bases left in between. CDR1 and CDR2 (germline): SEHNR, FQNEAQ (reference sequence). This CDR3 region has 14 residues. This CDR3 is CASSLSGGMTGYTF. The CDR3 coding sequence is TGTGCCAGCAGCTTATCCGGGGGGATGACCGGCTACACCTTC.

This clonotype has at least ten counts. The CDR3 nucleotides read TGTGCCAGCAGCACCTCGGCCAGGTTCTTTTTGGATACGCAGTATTTT. Amino acid sequence: CASSTSARFFLDTQYF. The rearrangement joins TRBV21-1 to TRBJ2-3. TRBV21-1 is a recognized pseudogene. The CDR3 runs to 16 residues.

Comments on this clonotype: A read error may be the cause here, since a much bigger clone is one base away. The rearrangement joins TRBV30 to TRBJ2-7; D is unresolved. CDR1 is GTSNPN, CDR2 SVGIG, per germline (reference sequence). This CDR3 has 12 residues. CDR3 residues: CAWSVLPYEQCF. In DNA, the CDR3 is TGTGCCTGGAGTGTACTCCCCTACGAGCAGTGCTTC.

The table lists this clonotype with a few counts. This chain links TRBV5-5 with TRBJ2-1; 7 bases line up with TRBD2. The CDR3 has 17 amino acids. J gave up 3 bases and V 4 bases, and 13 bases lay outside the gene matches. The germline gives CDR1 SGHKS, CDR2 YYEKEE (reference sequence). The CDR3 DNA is TGTGCCAGCAGCCCCCGGGTGGGCGGGAGTTACTACAATGAGCAGTTCTTC. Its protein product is CASSPRVGGSYYNEQFF.

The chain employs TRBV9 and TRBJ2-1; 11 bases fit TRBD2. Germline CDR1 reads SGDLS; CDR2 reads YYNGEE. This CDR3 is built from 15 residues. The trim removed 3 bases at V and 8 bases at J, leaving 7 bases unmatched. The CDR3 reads CASSDTSGSKYEQFF. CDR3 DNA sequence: TGTGCCAGCAGCGATACTAGCGGGAGTAAGTATGAGCAGTTCTTC.

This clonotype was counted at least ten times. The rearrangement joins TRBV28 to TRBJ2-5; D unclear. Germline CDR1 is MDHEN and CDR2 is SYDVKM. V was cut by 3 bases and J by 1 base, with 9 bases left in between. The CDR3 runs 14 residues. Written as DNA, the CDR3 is TGTGCCAGCAGTTTTGCCCAGCCCCAAGAGACCCAGTACTTC. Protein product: CASSFAQPQETQYF.

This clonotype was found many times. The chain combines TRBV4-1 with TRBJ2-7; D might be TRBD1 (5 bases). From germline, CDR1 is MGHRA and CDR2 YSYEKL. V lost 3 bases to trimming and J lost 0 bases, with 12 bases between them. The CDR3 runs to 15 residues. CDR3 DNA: TGCGCCAGCAGCCAGTTTGACAGCTTCTCCTACGAGCAGTACTTC. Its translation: CASSQFDSFSYEQYF.

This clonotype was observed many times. CDR3 loop: CASSQEILTSGTYNEQFF. CDR3 sequence (DNA): TGTGCCAGCAGCCAAGAGATCCTGACTAGCGGGACATACAATGAGCAGTTCTTC. The V call is TRBV4-2, the J call TRBJ2-1, with 11 bases matching TRBD2. The J segment lost 4 bases and the V segment lost 0 bases, leaving 8 bases of the junction unmatched. Germline V lookup: CDR1 LGHNA, CDR2 YNFKEQ. This CDR3 spans 18 amino acids.

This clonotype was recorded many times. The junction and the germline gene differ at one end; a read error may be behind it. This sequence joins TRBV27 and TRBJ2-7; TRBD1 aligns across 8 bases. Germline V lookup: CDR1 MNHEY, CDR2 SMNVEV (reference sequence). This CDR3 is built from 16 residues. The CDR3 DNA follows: TGTGCCAGCAGTTTTCAGGGGGCGGAAGACCCCTACGAGCTGTACTTC. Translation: CASSFQGAEDPYELYF.

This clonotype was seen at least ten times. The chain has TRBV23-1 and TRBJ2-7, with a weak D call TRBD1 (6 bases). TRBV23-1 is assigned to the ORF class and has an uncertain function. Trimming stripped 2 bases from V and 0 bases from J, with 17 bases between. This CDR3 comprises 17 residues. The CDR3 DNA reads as TGCGCCAGCAGTCAAACGTCACAGGGACCGTCCTCCTACGAGCAGTACTTC. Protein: CASSQTSQGPSSYEQYF.